The rows below give T cell receptor beta chains drawn from one sample of a study of blood T cell repertoires in COVID-19. Using immunoSEQ multiplex PCR, the repertoire was profiled, and TCRdb retains in-frame clones only, with some absent. The sample lists a few hundred thousand clones, less than 90% occurring once. Sequenced input: PBMCs or T cells enriched from blood (not recorded which). These TCRs come from a woman between 40 and 50 years old who had recovered from COVID-19. Each CDR3 is given with its conserved first and last residue. The D gene is left open where the match is weak. A row's size may be missing; if present it is once, few, many or a size class.

J gene: TRBJ1-4
V gene: TRBV9
clone size: NA
D gene: NA
CDR3 protein: CASSVATAGGVPEKLFF
CDR3 DNA: TGTGCCAGCAGCGTAGCCACCGCCGGAGGGGTACCCGAAAAACTGTTTTTT

J gene: TRBJ1-1
V gene: TRBV7-2
clone size: NA
D gene: TRBD1
CDR3 protein: CASSLSAGQGNTEAFF
CDR3 DNA: TGTGCCAGCAGCTTATCGGCGGGACAGGGGAACACTGAAGCTTTCTTT

J gene: TRBJ1-2
V gene: TRBV19
clone size: NA
D gene: NA
CDR3 protein: CASSRELYGYTF
CDR3 DNA: TGTGCCAGTAGTAGGGAGCTCTATGGCTACACCTTC

J gene: TRBJ2-1
V gene: TRBV7-2
clone size: NA
D gene: NA
CDR3 protein: CASSLESSYNEQFF
CDR3 DNA: TGTGCCAGCAGCTTGGAGAGCTCCTACAATGAGCAGTTCTTC

J gene: TRBJ1-2
V gene: TRBV7-8
clone size: NA
D gene: NA
CDR3 protein: CASSPRTTNYGYTF
CDR3 DNA: TGTGCCAGCAGCCCCAGAACGACAAACTATGGCTACACCTTC

J gene: TRBJ2-2
V gene: TRBV6-5
clone size: NA
D gene: NA
CDR3 protein: CATSAREELFF
CDR3 DNA: TGTGCCACCTCGGCGAGGGAGGAGCTGTTTTTT

J gene: TRBJ2-2
V gene: TRBV5-5
clone size: NA
D gene: TRBD2
CDR3 protein: CASWRLAGRAGELFF
CDR3 DNA: TGTGCCAGCTGGAGACTAGCGGGGCGGGCCGGGGAGCTGTTTTTT

J gene: TRBJ1-1
V gene: TRBV6-1
clone size: NA
D gene: NA
CDR3 protein: CASSESWHAFF
CDR3 DNA: TGTGCCAGCAGTGAAAGTTGGCATGCTTTCTTT

J gene: TRBJ1-1
V gene: TRBV29-1
clone size: NA
D gene: NA
CDR3 protein: CSVSRGNTEAFF
CDR3 DNA: TGCAGCGTTTCCCGAGGGAACACTGAAGCTTTCTTT

J gene: TRBJ2-5
V gene: TRBV5-1
clone size: NA
D gene: TRBD2
CDR3 protein: CASSLRSSGTLQETQYF
CDR3 DNA: TGCGCCAGCAGCTTGAGGTCTAGCGGGACCCTCCAAGAGACCCAGTACTTC

J gene: TRBJ2-1
V gene: TRBV24-1
clone size: NA
D gene: TRBD1
CDR3 protein: CATSDTGTGGNEQFF
CDR3 DNA: TGTGCCACCAGTGATACCGGGACAGGGGGCAATGAGCAGTTCTTC

J gene: TRBJ2-7
V gene: TRBV4-1
clone size: NA
D gene: NA
CDR3 protein: CASSQDRAGSYEQYF
CDR3 DNA: TGCGCCAGCAGCCAAGATAGGGCGGGGAGCTACGAGCAGTACTTC

J gene: TRBJ1-1
V gene: TRBV3-1/TRBV3-2
clone size: NA
D gene: NA
CDR3 protein: CASSQETYTQNTEAFF
CDR3 DNA: TGTGCCAGCAGCCAAGAAACGTACACACAGAACACTGAAGCTTTCTTT

J gene: TRBJ2-3
V gene: TRBV2
clone size: NA
D gene: NA
CDR3 protein: CAISSNPDTQYF
CDR3 DNA: TGTGCGATTTCTTCTAATCCGGATACGCAGTATTTT

J gene: TRBJ2-3
V gene: TRBV11-2
clone size: few
D gene: TRBD1
CDR3 protein: CASSLGSPRTGNTQYF
CDR3 DNA: TGTGCCAGCAGCTTAGGATCCCCAAGGACAGGGAACACGCAGTATTTT

J gene: TRBJ1-4
V gene: TRBV14
clone size: NA
D gene: TRBD1
CDR3 protein: CASSLGQGSEKLFF
CDR3 DNA: TGTGCCAGCAGCCTAGGACAGGGGAGTGAAAAACTGTTTTTT

J gene: TRBJ2-5
V gene: TRBV30
clone size: NA
D gene: NA
CDR3 protein: CAWSAPQETQYF
CDR3 DNA: TGTGCCTGGAGTGCCCCTCAAGAGACCCAGTACTTC

J gene: TRBJ2-3
V gene: TRBV6-5
clone size: NA
D gene: TRBD2
CDR3 protein: CASTAGDTDTQYF
CDR3 DNA: TGTGCCAGCACAGCGGGAGACACAGATACGCAGTATTTT

J gene: TRBJ2-5
V gene: TRBV9
clone size: NA
D gene: NA
CDR3 protein: CASSPPSQETQYF
CDR3 DNA: TGTGCCAGCAGCCCTCCCTCTCAAGAGACCCAGTACTTC

J gene: TRBJ2-7
V gene: TRBV3-1/TRBV3-2
clone size: NA
D gene: NA
CDR3 protein: CASSQGGALEQYF
CDR3 DNA: TGTGCCAGCAGCCAGGGTGGAGCTCTCGAGCAGTACTTC

J gene: TRBJ1-2
V gene: TRBV28
clone size: NA
D gene: NA
CDR3 protein: CASSLVTVQAGYGYTF
CDR3 DNA: TGTGCCAGCAGTTTAGTGACAGTCCAGGCGGGGTATGGCTACACCTTC

J gene: TRBJ1-4
V gene: TRBV5-8
clone size: NA
D gene: TRBD1
CDR3 protein: CASSQGDSPGINEKLFF
CDR3 DNA: TGTGCCAGCAGCCAAGGGGACAGTCCCGGGATTAATGAAAAACTGTTTTTT